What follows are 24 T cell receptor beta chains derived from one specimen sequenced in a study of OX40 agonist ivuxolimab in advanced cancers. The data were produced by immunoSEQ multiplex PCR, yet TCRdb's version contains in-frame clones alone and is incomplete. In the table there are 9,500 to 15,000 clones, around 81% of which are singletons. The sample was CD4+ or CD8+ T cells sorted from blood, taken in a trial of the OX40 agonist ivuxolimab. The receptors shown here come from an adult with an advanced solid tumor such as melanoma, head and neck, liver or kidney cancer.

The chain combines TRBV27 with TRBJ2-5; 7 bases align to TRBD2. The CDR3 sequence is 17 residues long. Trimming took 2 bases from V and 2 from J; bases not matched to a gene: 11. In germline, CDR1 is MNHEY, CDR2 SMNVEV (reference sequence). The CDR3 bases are TGTGCCAGCAGTTTAATACCCTGGGGGGGGTCGCAAGAGACCCAGTACTTC. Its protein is CASSLIPWGGSQETQYF.

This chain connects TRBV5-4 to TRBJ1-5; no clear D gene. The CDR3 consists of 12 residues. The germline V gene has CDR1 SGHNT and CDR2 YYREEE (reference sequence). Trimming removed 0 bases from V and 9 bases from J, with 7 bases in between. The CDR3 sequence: CASSLVGGPQHF. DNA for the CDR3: TGTGCCAGCAGCTTGGTCGGAGGGCCCCAGCATTTT. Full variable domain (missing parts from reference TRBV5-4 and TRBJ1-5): ETGVTQSPTHLIKTRGQQVTLRCSSQSGHNTVSWYQQALGQGPQFIFQYYREEENGRGNFPPRFSGLQFPNYSSELNVNALELDDSALYLCASSLVGGPQHFGDGTRLSIL.

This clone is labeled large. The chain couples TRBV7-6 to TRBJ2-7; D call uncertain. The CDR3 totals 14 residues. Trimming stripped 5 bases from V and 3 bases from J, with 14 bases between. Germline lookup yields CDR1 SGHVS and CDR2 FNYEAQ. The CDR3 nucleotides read TGTGCCAGCAGCCTTGGCTCGACCGGCTACGAGCAGTACTTC. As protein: CASSLGSTGYEQYF. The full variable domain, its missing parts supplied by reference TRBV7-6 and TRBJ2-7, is GAGVSQSPRYKVTKRGQDVALRCDPISGHVSLYWYRQALGQGPEFLTYFNYEAQQDKSGLPNDRFSAERPEGSISTLTIQRTEQRDSAMYRCASSLGSTGYEQYFGPGTRLTVT.

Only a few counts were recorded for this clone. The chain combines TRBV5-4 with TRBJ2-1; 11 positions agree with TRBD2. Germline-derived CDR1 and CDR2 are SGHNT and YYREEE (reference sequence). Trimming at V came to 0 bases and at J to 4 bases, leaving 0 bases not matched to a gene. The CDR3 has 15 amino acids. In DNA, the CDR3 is TGTGCCAGCAGCTTGGGGACTAGCGGGTACAATGAGCAGTTCTTC. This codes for CASSLGTSGYNEQFF.

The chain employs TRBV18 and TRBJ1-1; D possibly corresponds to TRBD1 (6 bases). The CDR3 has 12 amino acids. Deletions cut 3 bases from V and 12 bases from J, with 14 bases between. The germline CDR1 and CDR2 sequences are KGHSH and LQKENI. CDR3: CASSPNLGGTFF. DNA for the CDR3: TGTGCCAGCTCACCTAACCTAGGGGGAACTTTCTTT.

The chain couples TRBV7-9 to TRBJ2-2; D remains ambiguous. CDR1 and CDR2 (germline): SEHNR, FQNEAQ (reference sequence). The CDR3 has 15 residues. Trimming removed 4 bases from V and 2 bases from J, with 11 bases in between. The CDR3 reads CASSSIDTNTGELFF. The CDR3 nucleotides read TGTGCCAGCAGCTCCATAGACACTAACACCGGGGAGCTGTTTTTT.

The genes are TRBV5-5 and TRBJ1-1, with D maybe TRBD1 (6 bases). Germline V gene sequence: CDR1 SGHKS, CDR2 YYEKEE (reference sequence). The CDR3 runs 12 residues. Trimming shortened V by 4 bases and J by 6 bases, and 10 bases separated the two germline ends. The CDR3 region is CASSQDSPEAFF. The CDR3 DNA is TGTGCCAGCAGCCAGGACAGCCCTGAAGCTTTCTTT. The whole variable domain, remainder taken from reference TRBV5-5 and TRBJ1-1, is DAGVTQSPTHLIKTRGQQVTLRCSPISGHKSVSWYQQVLGQGPQFIFQYYEKEERGRGNFPDRFSARQFPNYSSELNVNALLLGDSALYLCASSQDSPEAFFGQGTRLTVV.

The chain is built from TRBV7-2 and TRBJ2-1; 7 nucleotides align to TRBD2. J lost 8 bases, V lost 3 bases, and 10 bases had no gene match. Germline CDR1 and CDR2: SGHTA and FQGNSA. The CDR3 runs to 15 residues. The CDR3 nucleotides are TGTGCCAGCAGCTTCCCTAGCGGCTTTGGGTATGAGCAGTTCTTC. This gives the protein CASSFPSGFGYEQFF.

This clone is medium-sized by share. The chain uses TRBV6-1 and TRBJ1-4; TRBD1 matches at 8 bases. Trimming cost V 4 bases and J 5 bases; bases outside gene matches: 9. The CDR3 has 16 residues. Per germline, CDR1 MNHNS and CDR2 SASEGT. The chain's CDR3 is CASSAEDRVRNEKLFF. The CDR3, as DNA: TGTGCCAGCAGTGCCGAGGACAGGGTTAGAAATGAAAAACTGTTTTTT.

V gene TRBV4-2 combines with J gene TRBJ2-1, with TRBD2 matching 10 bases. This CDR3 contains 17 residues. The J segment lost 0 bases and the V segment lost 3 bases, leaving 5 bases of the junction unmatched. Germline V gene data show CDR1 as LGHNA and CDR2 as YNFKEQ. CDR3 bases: TGTGCCAGCAGCCACGGGACTAGCGCGAGCTCCTACAATGAGCAGTTCTTC. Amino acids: CASSHGTSASSYNEQFF.

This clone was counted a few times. The DNA for the CDR3 is TGTGCCAGCAGCTTCGGGCCACGTCTCGAGCAGTACTTC. Translating gives CASSFGPRLEQYF. V is TRBV5-6 and J is TRBJ2-7; D gene ambiguous. V dropped 2 bases and J dropped 6 bases, with 12 bases sitting between them. From germline, CDR1 is SGHDT and CDR2 YYEEEE. This CDR3 region has 13 residues. Full variable domain (outside the CDR3, taken from reference TRBV5-6 and TRBJ2-7): DAGVTQSPTHLIKTRGQQVTLRCSPKSGHDTVSWYQQALGQGPQFIFQYYEEEERQRGNFPDRFSGHQFPNYSSELNVNALLLGDSALYLCASSFGPRLEQYFGPGTRLTVT.

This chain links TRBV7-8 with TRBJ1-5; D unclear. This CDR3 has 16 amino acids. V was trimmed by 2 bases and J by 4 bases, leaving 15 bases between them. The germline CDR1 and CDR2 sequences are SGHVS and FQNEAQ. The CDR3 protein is CASSLTEGLGNQPQHF. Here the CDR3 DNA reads TGTGCCAGCAGCTTAACTGAGGGCCTCGGGAATCAGCCCCAGCATTTT.

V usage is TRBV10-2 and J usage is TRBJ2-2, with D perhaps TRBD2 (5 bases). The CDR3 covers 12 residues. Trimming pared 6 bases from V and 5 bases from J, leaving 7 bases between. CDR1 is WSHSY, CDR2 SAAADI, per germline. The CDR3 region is CASSGGTGELFF. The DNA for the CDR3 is TGCGCCAGCAGCGGAGGTACCGGGGAGCTGTTTTTT.

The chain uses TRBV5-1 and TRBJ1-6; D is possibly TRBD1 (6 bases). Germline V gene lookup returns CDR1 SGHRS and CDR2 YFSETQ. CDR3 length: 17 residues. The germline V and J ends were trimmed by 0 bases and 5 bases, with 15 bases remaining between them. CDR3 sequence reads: CASSLAFAGADNSPLHF. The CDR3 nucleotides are TGCGCCAGCAGCTTGGCCTTTGCAGGGGCCGATAATTCACCCCTCCACTTT.

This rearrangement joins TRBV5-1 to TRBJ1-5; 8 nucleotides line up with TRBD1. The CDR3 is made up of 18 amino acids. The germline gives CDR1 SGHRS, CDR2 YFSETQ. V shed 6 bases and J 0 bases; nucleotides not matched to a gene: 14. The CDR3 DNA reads TGCGCCAGCACCGGGTCCCCGGGACAGGTGTATAGCAATCAGCCCCAGCATTTT. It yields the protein CASTGSPGQVYSNQPQHF.

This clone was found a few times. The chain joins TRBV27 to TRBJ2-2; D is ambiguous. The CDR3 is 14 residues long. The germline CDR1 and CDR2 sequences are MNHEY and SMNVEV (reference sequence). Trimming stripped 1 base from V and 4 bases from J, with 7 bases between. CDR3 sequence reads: CASSLLGITGELFF. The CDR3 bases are TGTGCCAGCAGTTTATTGGGAATCACCGGGGAGCTGTTTTTT.

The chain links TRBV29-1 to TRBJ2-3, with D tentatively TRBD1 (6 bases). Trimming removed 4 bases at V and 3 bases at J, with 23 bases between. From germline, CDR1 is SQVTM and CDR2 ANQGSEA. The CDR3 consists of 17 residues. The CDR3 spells CSVGGRGLSDSTDTQYF. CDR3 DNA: TGCAGCGTTGGGGGGCGCGGGTTATCAGATTCAACAGATACGCAGTATTTT.

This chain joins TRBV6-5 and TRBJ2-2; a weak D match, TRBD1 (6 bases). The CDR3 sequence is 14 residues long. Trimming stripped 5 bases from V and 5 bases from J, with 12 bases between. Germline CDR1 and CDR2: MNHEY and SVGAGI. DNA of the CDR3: TGTGCCAGCAGTCGGGCAGGGGCGACCGGGGAGCTGTTTTTT. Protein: CASSRAGATGELFF.

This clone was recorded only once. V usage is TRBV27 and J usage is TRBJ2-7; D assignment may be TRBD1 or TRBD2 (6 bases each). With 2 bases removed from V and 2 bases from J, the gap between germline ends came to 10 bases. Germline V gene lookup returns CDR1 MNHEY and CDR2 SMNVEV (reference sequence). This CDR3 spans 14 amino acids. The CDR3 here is CASSLGGGTYEQYF. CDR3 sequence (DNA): TGTGCCAGCAGTTTAGGGGGCGGGACCTACGAGCAGTACTTC.

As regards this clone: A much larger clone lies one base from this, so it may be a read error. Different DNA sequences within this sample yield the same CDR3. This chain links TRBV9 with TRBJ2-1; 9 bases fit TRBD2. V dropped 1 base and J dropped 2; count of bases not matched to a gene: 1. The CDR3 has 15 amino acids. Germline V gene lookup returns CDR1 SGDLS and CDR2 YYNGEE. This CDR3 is CASSVIAGAYNEQFF. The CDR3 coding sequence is TGTGCCAGCAGCGTAATAGCGGGAGCCTACAATGAGCAGTTCTTC.

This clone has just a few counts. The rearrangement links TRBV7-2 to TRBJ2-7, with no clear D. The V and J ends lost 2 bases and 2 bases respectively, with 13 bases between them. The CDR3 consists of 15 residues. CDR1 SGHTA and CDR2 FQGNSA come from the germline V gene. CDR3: CASSLIGQATYEQYF. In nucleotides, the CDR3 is TGTGCCAGCAGCTTAATCGGCCAGGCGACCTACGAGCAGTACTTC.

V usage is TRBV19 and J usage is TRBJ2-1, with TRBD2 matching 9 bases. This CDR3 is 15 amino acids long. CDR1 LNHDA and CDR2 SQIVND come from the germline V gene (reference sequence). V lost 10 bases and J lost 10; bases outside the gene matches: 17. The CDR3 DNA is TGTGCCACGACGGGACTAGCCGCGGGACTAAGGGAGCAGTTCTTC. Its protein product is CATTGLAAGLREQFF.

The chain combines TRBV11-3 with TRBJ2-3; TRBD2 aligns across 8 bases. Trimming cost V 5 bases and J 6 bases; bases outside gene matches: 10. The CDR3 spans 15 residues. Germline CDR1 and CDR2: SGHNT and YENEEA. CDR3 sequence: CASSPPGGSRDTQYF. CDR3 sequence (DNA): TGTGCCAGCAGCCCCCCGGGGGGGTCCAGGGATACGCAGTATTTT.

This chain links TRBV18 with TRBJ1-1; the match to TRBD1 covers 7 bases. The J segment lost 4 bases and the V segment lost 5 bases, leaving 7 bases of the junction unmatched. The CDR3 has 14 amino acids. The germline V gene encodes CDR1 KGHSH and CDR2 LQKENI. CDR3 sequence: CASSGAGGSTEAFF. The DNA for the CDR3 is TGTGCCAGCTCAGGGGCAGGGGGTAGCACTGAAGCTTTCTTT.